The clone carrying this TCR beta chain was found once. What it recognizes is unknown. The record originates from a study of OX40 agonist ivuxolimab in advanced cancers. Overall study: Two patients with cutaneous melanoma and one with hepatocellular carcinoma, three in total, showed partial responses.

Germline CDR1 reads LNHDA; CDR2 reads SQIVND (reference sequence). V lost 3 bases, J lost 5 bases, and 6 bases stayed unmatched. CDR3 length: 15 amino acids. Clones were sequenced by immunoSEQ multiplex PCR, and TCRdb holds only the in-frame ones, with some missing. The table lists some 64,000 clones, roughly 90% of them singletons. Whole-study findings and limits: At doses 0.1 to 3.0 mg/kg, CD4+ and CD8+ clones expanded.

V usage is TRBV19 and J usage is TRBJ2-2; 7 bases match TRBD1. The sequence came from an adult with an advanced solid tumor such as melanoma, head and neck, liver or kidney cancer. The specimen comprised CD4+ or CD8+ T cells sorted from blood, sampled in a trial of the OX40 agonist ivuxolimab. The CDR3 DNA reads TGTGCCAGTAGTATCGACAGGGAAGGGACCGGGGAGCTGTTTTTT. Translation: CASSIDREGTGELFF.